What follows is one TCR beta chain and its context. Germline lookup yields CDR1 MNHNS and CDR2 SASEGT. Between the trimmed V and J ends, which lost 2 bases and 2 bases, there was a span of 10 bases. CDR3 length: 14 residues. Only in-frame clones appear in the TCRdb table, and some are missing; sequencing was by immunoSEQ multiplex PCR. The sample holds approximately 110,000 clones, roughly 90% seen once. This sample stems from a study of blood T cell repertoires in COVID-19. Whole-study context: The United States, Italy and Spain supplied acute and convalescent COVID-19 samples. In each case, the material was cDNA or gDNA derived from T cells, B-cell-depleted T cells, or PBMCs.

The Seattle patients, enrolled during active infection, were followed longitudinally. This chain uses TRBV6-1 with TRBJ2-7; D is unresolved. This TCR came from a man aged 50-59 years with COVID-19, enrolled during active disease. The source material was peripheral blood. Here the CDR3 reads CASSERSLAYEQYF. The CDR3 bases are TGTGCCAGCAGTGAAAGGAGCCTAGCCTACGAGCAGTACTTC.